This record concerns one T cell receptor beta chain sequence. Its antigen is not identified. These data belong to a study of CD4 T cells in relation to SARS-CoV-2 and coronaviruses. Sequenced by immunoSEQ multiplex PCR; TCRdb stores in-frame clones only, minus some. The table includes approximately 31,000 clones, about 70% detected once. There are 15 residues in the CDR3. Germline V lookup: CDR1 MDHEN, CDR2 SYDVKM. Trimming removed 6 bases at V and 0 bases at J, with 15 bases between. The V and J genes are TRBV28 and TRBJ2-7, with D perhaps TRBD1 (6 bases). The source is an adult with COVID-19. The sample consisted of memory CD4+ T cells from PBMCs, cultured in vitro. CDR3 sequence (DNA): TGTGCCAGCAGAGGGGGATACTTGGGCTCCTACGAGCAGTACTTC. Amino acid sequence: CASRGGYLGSYEQYF. The variable domain in full, completed from reference TRBV28 and TRBJ2-7, reads DVKVTQSSRYLVKRTGEKVFLECVQDMDHENMFWYRQDPGLGLRLIYFSYDVKMKEKGDIPEGYSVSREKKERFSLILESASTNQTSMYLCASRGGYLGSYEQYFGPGTRLTVT.